One T cell receptor beta chain is described in this entry. Its antigen is currently unknown. Germline V lookup: CDR1 LNHDA, CDR2 SQIVND (reference sequence). This CDR3 spans 14 amino acids. V lost 7 bases and J lost 4, with 11 bases in between. This sample was taken from a study of long-term antiretroviral therapy in people with HIV. Study overall: Samples collected earliest predate the 2015 immediate-ART recommendation by about a decade. Study results and caveats: Drawn between 2004 and 2017, the blood was possibly obtained under older ART regimens. ART adherence, viral resistance and therapy changes went undocumented. Clones expanded before ART dominated the repertoire at all time points.

Sequencing used immunoSEQ v3.0 at survey level. Measured with immunoSEQ multiplex PCR; TCRdb has only the in-frame clones, and not every one. The repertoire consists of 40,000 to 50,000 clones, with approximately 94% occurring once and the leading ten covering approximately 2.2%. The chain has TRBV19 and TRBJ1-6; tentative D call: TRBD1 (5 bases). This TCR came from a man aged 25 to 40 with HIV. Sequences were derived from unsorted PBMCs, sampled around 9.2 years after starting antiretroviral therapy. The CDR3 region has the DNA TGTGCCAGTACCGTGGACACTTATAATTCACCCCTCCACTTT. It translates to CASTVDTYNSPLHF.